Listed below are T cell receptor beta chains from one sample, sequenced in a study of CD8+CD57+ T cells in acquired aplastic anemia. Using its own MiXCR run on the reads, TCRdb lists one record per CDR3 protein. The sample consists of 200,000 or so distinct CDR3 sequences, around 47% of them appearing once. Sequenced sample: sorted CD4+, CD8+, or CD8+CD57+ T cells (not recorded which) from PBMCs. These receptors were taken from a human donor with aplastic anemia. CDR3s include the opening cysteine and the closing phenylalanine or tryptophan. Rows give clone size only sometimes, using once, few, many, or a class for an expanded clone.

cdr3_aa v_call clone_size j_call
CSATRGDLVENF TRBV20-1 - TRBJ2-7
CATSDRMLGQPQHF TRBV15 - TRBJ1-5
CSAPDRGLYNEQFF TRBV20-1 many TRBJ2-1
CASNQGAGANVLTF TRBV19 many TRBJ2-6
CASTRQTGYYGYTF TRBV6-1 many TRBJ1-2
CARDRPAETQYF TRBV24-1 - TRBJ2-5
CATSRDRVMNEQYF TRBV15 few TRBJ2-7
CASSYQGYEQYF TRBV7-9 few TRBJ2-7
CASSLAGVGNSPLHF TRBV5-6 - TRBJ1-6
CATVDRGYTDTQYF TRBV10-3 - TRBJ2-3
CASSPSDGDNEQFF TRBV4-3 many TRBJ2-1
CASSQDRRGTYGYAF TRBV7-6 - TRBJ1-2
CASSTSPSVRQVQETQYF TRBV11-2 - TRBJ2-5